The text below deals with one T cell receptor (beta chain). This specimen belongs to a study of blood T cell repertoires in COVID-19. Germline V gene sequence: CDR1 MNHEY, CDR2 SVGEGT. V lost 7 bases, J lost 11 bases, and 9 bases stayed unmatched. This CDR3 has 13 amino acids. Profiled with immunoSEQ multiplex PCR; TCRdb holds only in-frame clones, not every one. The sample comprises approximately 220,000 clones, less than 90% of which are singletons, and roughly 2.8% rests with the top ten. All enrollees were about 18 to 89 years old and from fewer than 25 US areas. Participants reported their clinical history, and cohort assignment relied on those reports.

The sample was PBMCs or T cells enriched from blood (not recorded which). The sequence was collected from a woman in her twenties or thirties who had recovered from COVID-19. V and J are TRBV6-2 or TRBV6-3 and TRBJ1-5; 9 nucleotides match TRBD1. CDR3 loop: CASTPQGAETQHF. Here the CDR3 DNA reads TGTGCCAGCACCCCACAGGGGGCCGAGACCCAGCATTTT.